The 23 T cell receptor beta chains below come from one sample, sequenced in a study of CD8 T cells in Susac syndrome. RNA in amounts of about 0.5 to 1 ug was reverse transcribed with random hexamers. TCRdb re-called the immunoSEQ multiplex PCR reads with MiXCR, one entry per CDR3 protein. In the table there are around 130,000 distinct CDR3 sequences, 75% to 90% of which are singletons. Sequenced input: CD8+ T cells from PBMCs. The receptors were sampled from a human donor with multiple sclerosis.

The rearrangement joins TRBV6-2 or TRBV6-3 to TRBJ2-1, with D tentatively TRBD1 (6 bases). Trimming pared 9 bases from V and 4 bases from J, leaving 10 bases between. Germline V gene lookup returns CDR1 MNHEY and CDR2 SVGEGT. The CDR3 loop spans 12 amino acids. The CDR3, as DNA: TGTGCCAGTTCAACAGGGTACAATGAGCAGTTCTTC. Amino acid sequence: CASSTGYNEQFF.

The chain carries TRBV14 and TRBJ1-5, with TRBD1 matching over 8 bases. CDR1 is SGHDN, CDR2 FVKESK, per germline. Trimming removed 4 bases from V and 2 bases from J; junction bases left unmatched: 4. This CDR3 contains 15 residues. The CDR3 loop is CASSPTGDRNQPQHF. CDR3 DNA sequence: TGTGCCAGCAGCCCGACAGGGGATCGCAATCAGCCCCAGCATTTT.

The chain uses TRBV6-1 and TRBJ1-5; no definite D call. The germline V and J ends were trimmed by 2 bases and 2 bases, with 13 bases remaining between them. The CDR3 sequence is 16 residues long. CDR1 is MNHNS, CDR2 SASEGT, per germline. Here the CDR3 reads CASSEYRGGGNQPQHF. For the CDR3, the DNA is TGTGCCAGCAGTGAATATCGGGGTGGCGGCAATCAGCCCCAGCATTTT.

This rearrangement joins TRBV27 to TRBJ2-3; D gene unclear. The V gene's germline CDR1 is MNHEY and CDR2 SMNVEV (reference sequence). The germline V and J ends were trimmed by 8 bases and 1 base, with 13 bases remaining between them. The CDR3 loop spans 14 amino acids. The CDR3 protein is CASQLTLGTDTQYF. As DNA, the CDR3 is TGTGCCAGCCAATTAACCCTTGGCACAGATACGCAGTATTTT.

The rearrangement joins TRBV20-1 to TRBJ1-2; D call uncertain. CDR1 DFQATT and CDR2 SNEGSKA come from the germline V gene (reference sequence). V shed 0 bases and J shed 6 bases, with 11 bases lying between them. The CDR3 sequence is 13 residues long. CDR3 nucleotides: TGCAGTGCTAGAGATCGGGCCCTCCATGGCTACACCTTC. It codes for CSARDRALHGYTF.

This clonotype has a single count. This chain joins TRBV19 and TRBJ2-2; D could derive from TRBD1 or TRBD2 (5 bases each). CDR1 is LNHDA and CDR2 is SQIVND in the germline V gene (reference sequence). This CDR3 contains 16 residues. The V gene lost 10 bases and the J gene lost 8 bases, with 26 bases spanning the gap. The CDR3 loop reads CATEESTMEGEGELFF. For the CDR3, the DNA is TGTGCCACCGAGGAGTCGACGATGGAAGGGGAGGGGGAGCTGTTTTTT.

The chain links TRBV4-1 to TRBJ1-6, with TRBD1 as a possible D gene (6 bases). The germline V gene encodes CDR1 MGHRA and CDR2 YSYEKL. V lost 0 bases and J 5 bases, leaving 14 bases between the germline ends. CDR3 length equals 17 residues. The CDR3 region has the DNA TGCGCCAGCAGCCAAGATGTGGGGGGCGAAGATAATTCACCCCTCCACTTT. Translated: CASSQDVGGEDNSPLHF.

The chain combines TRBV6-5 with TRBJ2-7, with 9 bases matching TRBD1. The trim removed 5 bases at V and 2 bases at J, leaving 4 bases unmatched. The CDR3 totals 14 residues. Germline CDR1 MNHEY, CDR2 SVGAGI. The CDR3 nucleotides are TGTGCCAGCAGTCGGGGACAGGGAGCCTACGAGCAGTACTTC. It yields the protein CASSRGQGAYEQYF.

The genes are TRBV4-1 and TRBJ1-4; 8 bases map to TRBD1. With 4 bases clipped from V and 2 bases from J, the junction kept 12 bases outside the gene matches. CDR3 size: 18 residues. Germline V gives CDR1 MGHRA, CDR2 YSYEKL. CDR3 sequence reads: CASSREARGRRTNEKLFF. The CDR3 DNA reads as TGCGCCAGCAGCCGAGAGGCCAGGGGGCGTCGGACTAATGAAAAACTGTTTTTT.

This clonotype was seen more than once but under ten times. The CDR3 protein is CASSLGSNTEAFF. CDR3 sequence (DNA): TGTGCCAGCAGCTTGGGCAGTAACACTGAAGCTTTCTTT. The chain has TRBV5-5 and TRBJ1-1; D gene ambiguous. Germline V gives CDR1 SGHKS, CDR2 YYEKEE (reference sequence). This CDR3 comprises 13 residues. With 0 bases removed from V and 2 bases from J, the gap between germline ends came to 5 bases.

The V call is TRBV3-1, the J call TRBJ2-5; 7 bases fit TRBD2. Germline CDR1 is LGHDT and CDR2 is YNNKEL (reference sequence). With 1 base clipped from V and 4 bases from J, the junction kept 3 bases outside the gene matches. There are 14 residues in the CDR3. CDR3 DNA sequence: TGTGCCAGCAGCCAAGTGGGGGAGGGAGAGACCCAGTACTTC. This translates into CASSQVGEGETQYF.

The chain couples TRBV6-2 or TRBV6-3 to TRBJ2-1; D might be TRBD1 or TRBD2, each matching 7 bases. Germline lookup yields CDR1 MNHEY and CDR2 SVGEGT. The length of the CDR3 is 15 residues. Between the trimmed V and J ends, which lost 3 bases and 7 bases, there was a span of 16 bases. The CDR3 nucleotides read TGTGCCAGCAGTTATCCCCGACAGGGAGGGAATGAGCAGTTCTTC. Protein sequence: CASSYPRQGGNEQFF.

V usage is TRBV5-6 and J usage is TRBJ2-1, with D possibly TRBD2 on 7 matching bases. The CDR3 consists of 16 residues. The germline CDR1 and CDR2 sequences are SGHDT and YYEEEE. V lost 1 base, J lost 9 bases, and 20 bases lay in between. The CDR3 reads CASSLSLGGASGEQFF. In DNA form, the CDR3 reads TGTGCCAGCAGCTTGTCGCTGGGGGGGGCCTCCGGTGAGCAGTTCTTC.

The CDR3 reads CASSSDSYTGELFF. The CDR3 DNA reads as TGTGCCAGCAGCTCCGACAGCTACACCGGGGAGCTGTTTTTT. This chain joins TRBV12-3 or TRBV12-4 and TRBJ2-2; the D gene is possibly TRBD1 (5 bases). The CDR3 runs to 14 residues. Trimming removed 6 bases at V and 3 bases at J, with 11 bases between.

This clonotype turned up a few times. The chain has TRBV4-1 and TRBJ2-4; tentatively, D is TRBD1 (5 bases). The CDR3 covers 15 residues. V was pared by 3 bases and J by 5 bases, with 14 bases between. CDR1 and CDR2 from the germline V gene are MGHRA and YSYEKL. CDR3 protein: CASSQGRGGENIQYF. The CDR3 coding sequence is TGCGCCAGCAGCCAGGGAAGGGGTGGCGAAAACATTCAGTACTTC.

This chain links TRBV6-4 with TRBJ2-3; D is unclear. The germline CDR1 and CDR2 sequences are MRHNA and SNTAGT. The CDR3 sequence is 15 residues long. Between the trimmed V and J ends, which lost 0 bases and 5 bases, there was a span of 12 bases. The DNA for the CDR3 is TGTGCCAGCAGTGACTCAGCTCCTATTATAGATACGCAGTATTTT. It yields the protein CASSDSAPIIDTQYF.

In its sample, this clonotype was seen a few times. The V and J genes are TRBV28 and TRBJ2-7; 7 bases agree with TRBD2. With 7 bases clipped from V and 0 bases from J, the junction kept 9 bases outside the gene matches. This CDR3 contains 15 residues. Germline lookup yields CDR1 MDHEN and CDR2 SYDVKM. CDR3 DNA: TGTGCCAGCACCTTCCGGGGGGTGACCTCCTACGAGCAGTACTTC. Residues: CASTFRGVTSYEQYF. The variable domain in full, completed from reference TRBV28 and TRBJ2-7, reads DVKVTQSSRYLVKRTGEKVFLECVQDMDHENMFWYRQDPGLGLRLIYFSYDVKMKEKGDIPEGYSVSREKKERFSLILESASTNQTSMYLCASTFRGVTSYEQYFGPGTRLTVT.

The chain carries TRBV12-3 or TRBV12-4 and TRBJ2-6; D ambiguous. With 5 bases removed from V and 5 bases from J, the gap between germline ends came to 22 bases. The CDR3 runs 18 residues. This chain's CDR3 is CASSLDGSRQSRANVLTF. The CDR3 DNA reads as TGTGCCAGCAGTCTGGATGGCAGCAGACAAAGTCGGGCCAACGTCCTGACTTTC.

A few counts support this clonotype. J is TRBJ1-2 and V is TRBV6-1, with a weak D call TRBD1 (6 bases). The CDR3 has 14 amino acids. The germline gives CDR1 MNHNS, CDR2 SASEGT. Deletions cut 0 bases from V and 4 bases from J, with 9 bases between. The CDR3 DNA reads TGTGCCAGCAGTGAAGCCCAAGGGGGCTATGGCTACACCTTC. Translated, it gives CASSEAQGGYGYTF.

This chain uses TRBV7-9 with TRBJ1-2, with 8 bases aligning to TRBD1. With V trimmed by 1 base and J by 7 bases, 8 bases remained unmatched. The CDR3 has 15 amino acids. Germline V gene lookup returns CDR1 SEHNR and CDR2 FQNEAQ (reference sequence). CDR3 protein: CASSLGTGFVPGYTF. The CDR3 DNA sequence: TGTGCCAGCAGCTTAGGGACAGGGTTCGTCCCTGGCTACACCTTC. The variable domain in full, with the rest retrieved from reference TRBV7-9 and TRBJ1-2, is DTGVSQNPRHKITKRGQNVTFRCDPISEHNRLYWYRQTLGQGPEFLTYFQNEAQLEKSRLLSDRFSAERPKGSFSTLEIQRTEQGDSAMYLCASSLGTGFVPGYTFGSGTRLTVV.

Only a few counts were recorded for this clonotype. J is TRBJ2-5 and V is TRBV4-1; 8 nucleotides match TRBD1. The CDR3 sequence is 14 residues long. With V trimmed by 2 bases and J by 1 base, 0 bases remained unmatched. Germline V lookup: CDR1 MGHRA, CDR2 YSYEKL. The CDR3 DNA follows: TGCGCCAGCAGCCAACAGGGGGCCCAAGAGACCCAGTACTTC. Amino acids: CASSQQGAQETQYF.

The chain joins TRBV4-1 to TRBJ1-3; D is uncertain. The CDR3 is made up of 16 amino acids. Between the trimmed V and J ends, which lost 2 bases and 7 bases, there was a span of 18 bases. CDR1 and CDR2 (germline): MGHRA, YSYEKL. CDR3 amino acids: CASSQLPHLLSNTIYF. The CDR3 DNA reads TGCGCCAGCAGCCAACTCCCACATCTTCTATCGAACACCATATATTTT.

In nucleotides, the CDR3 is TGTGCCAGCAGAAGGGACAGGAGAAATGAAAAACTGTTTTTT. This codes for CASRRDRRNEKLFF. This chain uses TRBV12-3 or TRBV12-4 with TRBJ1-4, with TRBD1 identical over 8 bases. The CDR3 is 14 residues long. V lost 6 bases to trimming and J lost 5 bases; unmatched junction nucleotides: 5.